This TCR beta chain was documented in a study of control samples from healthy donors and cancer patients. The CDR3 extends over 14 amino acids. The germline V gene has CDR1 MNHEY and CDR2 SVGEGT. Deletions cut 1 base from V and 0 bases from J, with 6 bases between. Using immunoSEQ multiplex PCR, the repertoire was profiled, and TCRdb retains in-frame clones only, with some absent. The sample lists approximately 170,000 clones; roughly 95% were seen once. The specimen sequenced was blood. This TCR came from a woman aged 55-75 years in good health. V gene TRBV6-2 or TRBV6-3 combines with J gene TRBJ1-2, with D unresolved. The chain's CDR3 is CASSYWVTNYGYTF. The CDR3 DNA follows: TGTGCCAGCAGTTACTGGGTGACTAACTATGGCTACACCTTC.